Sequencing of this T cell receptor (beta chain) was carried out in a study of PD-L1 blockade in urothelial cancer. Background on the study: Treatment start was followed by blood analysis at 3 weeks (second dose) and again at 6 weeks. The median number of T cells present in blood samples was about 130,000.

TCRdb's copy holds only in-frame clones and misses some; the assay was immunoSEQ multiplex PCR. The sample records about 29,000 clones, roughly 86% being singletons. About this clone itself: Other DNA sequences in this specimen translate into the identical CDR3.

Patients suffered from locally advanced or metastatic urothelial carcinoma. A total of 1 to 8 samples per patient were collected pretreatment and on-treatment. The germline V gene encodes CDR1 SQVTM and CDR2 ANQGSEA. The CDR3 is made up of 12 amino acids. V was clipped by 7 bases and J by 3 bases; unmatched bases: 2. The starting material was PBMCs, obtained around atezolizumab (anti-PD-L1) treatment. This rearrangement joins TRBV29-1 to TRBJ2-7; 11 bases align to TRBD1. The sequence came from a man aged 50-59 years with urothelial cancer. The CDR3 region is CSGGTGGYEQYF. Written as DNA, the CDR3 is TGCAGCGGGGGGACAGGGGGCTACGAGCAGTACTTC.